Following are 20 T cell receptor beta chains from one sample sequenced in a study of graft-versus-host responses after intestinal transplantation. Libraries were prepared by immunoSEQ multiplex PCR; TCRdb keeps only in-frame clonotypes and omits some of them. The sample includes 27,000 or so clones, 82% of them seen just once. No antigen is known for these receptors. Sequenced material: unstimulated CD4+ T cells sorted from spleen or lymph node cells, taken before intestinal transplant. All receptors derive from a human donor who received an intestinal transplant.

CDR3 in DNA: TGTGCCAGCAGTTTATTCTTCACGGGGCCCCGATCCTACGAGCAGTACTTC. Translating it yields CASSLFFTGPRSYEQYF. V usage is TRBV28 and J usage is TRBJ2-7; D possibly matches TRBD1 or TRBD2 (5 bases each). This CDR3 is built from 17 residues. Trimming took off 1 base at V and 1 base at J, with 17 bases between the two ends. The V gene's germline CDR1 is MDHEN and CDR2 SYDVKM.

This sequence joins TRBV7-3 and TRBJ1-6; D is unresolved. The V gene lost 2 bases and the J gene lost 7 bases, with 6 bases spanning the gap. Germline lookup yields CDR1 SGHTA and CDR2 FQGTGA. The CDR3 sequence is 13 residues long. Here the CDR3 reads CASSLAMNSPLHF. The CDR3 DNA reads as TGTGCCAGCAGCTTAGCCATGAATTCACCCCTCCACTTT.

The chain uses TRBV5-1 and TRBJ2-3, with D possibly matching TRBD2 (6 bases). This CDR3 has 15 amino acids. The germline V and J ends were trimmed by 6 bases and 4 bases, with 18 bases remaining between them. Germline loops: CDR1 SGHRS, CDR2 YFSETQ. CDR3 sequence (DNA): TGCGCCAGCACCCTAGGGACTTATAGCTCAGATACGCAGTATTTT. This gives the protein CASTLGTYSSDTQYF.

The chain carries TRBV10-3 and TRBJ2-7, with 14 bases fitting TRBD2. Germline-derived CDR1 and CDR2 are ENHRY and SYGVKD. The CDR3 runs 17 residues. V was clipped by 2 bases and J by 2 bases; unmatched bases: 5. The CDR3 DNA reads TGTGCCATCAGTGAGCCCGGACTAGCGGGGGGTGCCTACGAGCAGTACTTC. Protein sequence: CAISEPGLAGGAYEQYF.

The chain uses TRBV11-1 and TRBJ2-7; a weak D match, TRBD1 (5 bases). Germline loops: CDR1 SGHAT, CDR2 FQDESV (reference sequence). There are 13 residues in the CDR3. Trimming removed 2 bases at V and 2 bases at J, with 7 bases between. CDR3 loop: CASSLQGPYEQYF. In DNA, the CDR3 is TGTGCCAGCAGCTTACAGGGCCCCTACGAGCAGTACTTC. Complete variable domain (other parts from reference TRBV11-1 and TRBJ2-7): EAEVAQSPRYKITEKSQAVAFWCDPISGHATLYWYRQILGQGPELLVQFQDESVVDDSQLPKDRFSAERLKGVDSTLKIQPAELGDSAMYLCASSLQGPYEQYFGPGTRLTVT.

This chain uses TRBV11-2 with TRBJ2-1; D unclear. V shed 2 bases and J shed 5 bases, with 7 bases lying between them. The CDR3 runs 13 residues. Germline CDR1 reads SGHAT; CDR2 reads FQNNGV. For the CDR3, the DNA is TGTGCCAGCAGCTTATTTGACCACAATGAGCAGTTCTTC. Its translation is CASSLFDHNEQFF.

The rearrangement joins TRBV9 to TRBJ1-3; the D gene is possibly TRBD1 (6 bases). V was trimmed by 0 bases and J by 1 base, leaving 11 bases between them. The germline V gene encodes CDR1 SGDLS and CDR2 YYNGEE. The CDR3 extends over 16 amino acids. The CDR3 DNA follows: TGTGCCAGCAGCGTAGACAACAGGGTGTCTGGAAACACCATATATTTT. Translation: CASSVDNRVSGNTIYF.

V gene TRBV4-2 combines with J gene TRBJ2-6; 13 nucleotides align to TRBD2. The germline V gene encodes CDR1 LGHNA and CDR2 YNFKEQ. The V segment lost 2 bases and the J segment 0 bases; nucleotides outside the gene matches: 1. This CDR3 has 18 residues. The CDR3, as DNA: TGTGCCAGCAGCCAAAGGACTAGCGGGAGCTCTGGGGCCAACGTCCTGACTTTC. This codes for CASSQRTSGSSGANVLTF.

The CDR3 loop is CASSLARGYEQYF. CDR3 bases: TGCGCCAGCAGCTTGGCCCGGGGCTACGAGCAGTACTTC. The chain carries TRBV5-1 and TRBJ2-7, with D tentatively TRBD2 (5 bases). Per germline, CDR1 SGHRS and CDR2 YFSETQ. The CDR3 consists of 13 residues. Trimming cost V 0 bases and J 3 bases, with 7 bases left between them.

Comment on this clone: Sequence at one end of the junction differs from germline and may be a read error. The gene calls are TRBV19 and TRBJ1-1; the D gene is possibly TRBD1 (6 bases). CDR1 is LNHDA, CDR2 SQIVND, per germline (reference sequence). The CDR3 contains 14 residues. The CDR3 region has the DNA TGTGCCAGTAGCATAGGACAGCCGAACACTGAAGCTTTCTTT. Residues: CASSIGQPNTEAFF.

The rearrangement joins TRBV6-6 to TRBJ1-3; the match to TRBD1 covers 9 bases. The germline V gene encodes CDR1 MNHNY and CDR2 SVGAGI (reference sequence). The ends lost 4 bases at V and 0 bases at J; junction bases unmatched: 4. The CDR3 spans 16 residues. The CDR3 loop is CASSSRQGGSGNTIYF. In DNA form, the CDR3 reads TGTGCCAGCAGTTCGAGACAGGGGGGCTCTGGAAACACCATATATTTT.

The CDR3 DNA reads as TGTGCCAGTAGTATAGTGGCAGGGCTTAATGAAAAACTGTTTTTT. Its translation: CASSIVAGLNEKLFF. The chain links TRBV19 to TRBJ1-4, with D perhaps matching TRBD1 (5 bases). Per germline, CDR1 LNHDA and CDR2 SQIVND (reference sequence). The V gene lost 1 base and the J gene lost 4 bases, with 10 bases spanning the gap. There are 15 residues in the CDR3.

The V and J genes are TRBV9 and TRBJ1-1; unclear D gene. The CDR3 extends over 13 amino acids. From germline, CDR1 is SGDLS and CDR2 YYNGEE. V lost 4 bases to trimming and J lost 1 base, with 8 bases between them. The CDR3 DNA follows: TGTGCCAGCAGCAGAAGACAGAACACTGAAGCTTTCTTT. Amino acids: CASSRRQNTEAFF.

The rearrangement uses TRBV9 and TRBJ1-2; 11 nucleotides agree with TRBD1. CDR3 size: 14 residues. Trimming removed 3 bases from V and 6 bases from J; junction bases left unmatched: 4. Germline CDR1 reads SGDLS; CDR2 reads YYNGEE. The CDR3 protein is CASSGGTGGDGYTF. CDR3 in DNA: TGTGCCAGCAGCGGCGGGACAGGGGGGGATGGCTACACCTTC. Full variable domain (missing parts from reference TRBV9 and TRBJ1-2): DSGVTQTPKHLITATGQRVTLRCSPRSGDLSVYWYQQSLDQGLQFLIQYYNGEERAKGNILERFSAQQFPDLHSELNLSSLELGDSALYFCASSGGTGGDGYTFGSGTRLTVV.

The chain links TRBV7-3 to TRBJ2-5; D tentatively reads TRBD1 or TRBD2 (6 bases each). From germline, CDR1 is SGHTA and CDR2 FQGTGA. This CDR3 comprises 16 residues. Deletions cut 3 bases from V and 2 bases from J, with 16 bases between. The CDR3 region is CASSFRGGTTQETQYF. For the CDR3, the DNA is TGTGCCAGCAGCTTTCGAGGGGGGACCACACAAGAGACCCAGTACTTC.

The chain combines TRBV2 with TRBJ1-6, with a weak D call TRBD1 (5 bases). With 7 bases removed from V and 7 bases from J, the gap between germline ends came to 14 bases. There are 14 residues in the CDR3. Germline CDR1 is SNHLY and CDR2 is FYNNEI. CDR3 DNA: TGTGCCAGCAACCCCCAGGGAGGGAATTCACCCCTCCACTTT. Translated, it gives CASNPQGGNSPLHF. The whole variable domain, remainder taken from reference TRBV2 and TRBJ1-6, is EPEVTQTPSHQVTQMGQEVILRCVPISNHLYFYWYRQILGQKVEFLVSFYNNEISEKSEIFDDQFSVERPDGSNFTLKIRSTKLEDSAMYFCASNPQGGNSPLHFGNGTRLTVT.

This clone was found once. The CDR3 here is CASSQGRQSLFSGNTIYF. The CDR3 nucleotides are TGTGCCAGCAGCCAAGGGCGACAGAGCTTATTCTCTGGAAACACCATATATTTT. J is TRBJ1-3 and V is TRBV4-2, with D possibly matching TRBD1 (5 bases). The CDR3 contains 18 residues. Deletions cut 1 base from V and 0 bases from J, with 16 bases between. Germline loops: CDR1 LGHNA, CDR2 YNFKEQ.

The V call is TRBV7-2, the J call TRBJ2-3, with 10 positions matching TRBD2. Germline CDR1 is SGHTA and CDR2 is FQGNSA. The V segment lost 6 bases and the J segment 5 bases; nucleotides outside the gene matches: 2. The CDR3 contains 13 residues. Here the CDR3 reads CASSRLAGDTQYF. Here the CDR3 DNA reads TGTGCCAGCAGTCGACTAGCGGGAGATACGCAGTATTTT.

The genes are TRBV10-1 and TRBJ2-7; no definite D call. The V and J ends lost 0 bases and 4 bases respectively, with 7 bases between them. Germline CDR1 reads WNHNN; CDR2 reads SYGVQD (reference sequence). The CDR3 contains 13 residues. CDR3 in amino acids: CASSESPLYEQYF. The CDR3 bases are TGCGCCAGCAGTGAGTCCCCTTTGTACGAGCAGTACTTC.

This chain joins TRBV6-1 and TRBJ1-1; D is possibly TRBD1 (5 bases). This CDR3 is 12 amino acids long. Looked up from germline, CDR1 is MNHNS and CDR2 is SASEGT. V shed 7 bases and J shed 4 bases, with 10 bases lying between them. This CDR3 reads CASKQGPTEAFF. The CDR3 DNA sequence: TGTGCCAGCAAGCAGGGCCCCACTGAAGCTTTCTTT.